This T cell receptor (beta chain) was recorded in a study of technical replicates of blood from several donors. The protocol was immunoSEQ multiplex PCR, while the TCRdb copy is restricted to in-frame clones and leaves out a portion. This sample has 65,000 to 95,000 clones, with 80% to 90% found just once. The ends were cut back, 3 bases at V and 7 bases at J, with 21 bases in the middle. The CDR3 loop spans 16 amino acids. Germline loops: CDR1 MNHNS, CDR2 SASEGT. The source is a human donor in good health. Some clones in this sample may be carry-over from other donors' samples. Sequencing input: PBMCs. V is TRBV6-1 and J is TRBJ1-1; no clear D. In nucleotides, the CDR3 is TGTGCCAGCAGTGAGGTCGGGTGGTGGGGAGGTTTTGAAGCTTTCTTT. Translated, it gives CASSEVGWWGGFEAFF.